This T cell receptor (beta chain) is from a study of tumor-infiltrating lymphocytes in localized non-small cell lung cancer. Study overall: Tumor tissue and non-adjacent uninvolved lung came from each patient. Notes on the study in general: No T-cell fraction difference was seen between IM1 and IM2 tumors.

CDR3 size: 13 residues. V was pared by 4 bases and J by 4 bases, with 9 bases between. From germline, CDR1 is MNHNS and CDR2 SASEGT. This clone occurred once. Its antigen is not identified. TCRdb keeps only in-frame clones here, not all; method: immunoSEQ multiplex PCR. There are approximately 5,100 clones in the sample; approximately 85% occur only once, and roughly 9.3% lies in the top ten. The material sequenced was lung tumor tissue. This sequence originates from a human donor with non-small cell lung cancer. This sequence joins TRBV6-1 and TRBJ2-3; the D gene could be TRBD1 or TRBD2 (5 bases each). DNA for the CDR3: TGTGCCAGCAGTGGCCAGGGAGCAGATACGCAGTATTTT. It encodes CASSGQGADTQYF.